This TCR beta chain was profiled in a study of T cells in localized non-small cell lung cancer. Study-wide points: Paired adjacent lung recovered a median around 60 of the top 100 tumor clones. Patients showing higher blood T cell density tended to see longer overall survival.

For this clone: As yet, its antigen is unknown.

Assay: immunoSEQ multiplex PCR; the TCRdb copy retains only in-frame clones and omits some. The data show approximately 28,000 clones, approximately 86% seen once. CDR1 and CDR2 from the germline V gene are SGHAT and FQNNGV. The CDR3 loop spans 15 amino acids. The V gene lost 4 bases and the J gene lost 7 bases, with 17 bases spanning the gap. The sequencing used peripheral blood, collected before any cancer treatment. The clonotype was recovered from a female donor of 60 years or more with stage II squamous cell lung carcinoma. The chain carries TRBV11-2 and TRBJ2-1; no reliable D call. Here the CDR3 reads CASSSDPTGVNEQFF. CDR3 in DNA: TGTGCCAGCAGCTCGGACCCCACTGGGGTTAATGAGCAGTTCTTC.